This T cell receptor (beta chain) was sequenced in a study of neoadjuvant anti-PD-1 for oral cavity cancer. Study-level background: Around day 43, patients without progression received a fourth nivolumab dose before surgery.

This table comes from immunoSEQ multiplex PCR, and its TCRdb copy is limited to in-frame clones, with some not included. The table lists thousands of clones, 60% to 80% of them singletons. Patients had HPV-negative, locally advanced oral cavity squamous cell carcinoma. The CDR3 runs 15 residues. V was shortened by 6 bases and J by 0 bases, with 12 bases between the two germline ends. Germline V lookup: CDR1 LNHDA, CDR2 SQIVND (reference sequence). Source: PBMCs, taken before nivolumab (anti-PD-1) treatment. The chain is built from TRBV19 and TRBJ1-3; no clear D. The clonotype comes from a person aged 40 to 85 with oral cavity squamous cell carcinoma. CDR3 loop: CASRAGGDSGNTIYF. The CDR3 coding sequence is TGTGCCAGTAGGGCGGGTGGAGACTCTGGAAACACCATATATTTT.